The 27 T cell receptor beta chains given below trace back to one sample, sequenced in a study of shared clonotypes between healthy human individuals. Terminally differentiated effector memory CD45RA+ cells were excluded from the naive CD8 cells, which were CD45RO-negative and positively selected for CCR7. TCRdb's copy holds only in-frame clones and misses some; the assay was immunoSEQ multiplex PCR. The sample shows around 650,000 clones, approximately 96% of them seen only once. Sequenced input: naive CD8+ T cells sorted from blood. The source of these receptors is a woman in her twenties or thirties in good health.

The chain recombines TRBV27 with TRBJ2-1; 9 bases map to TRBD1. V gave up 7 bases and J gave up 16 bases; unmatched junction bases: 8. This CDR3 comprises 11 residues. CDR1 and CDR2 (germline): MNHEY, SMNVEV (reference sequence). DNA for the CDR3: TGTGCCAGCACATCCGGGACAGGGTTCTTCTTC. Protein sequence: CASTSGTGFFF.

The V gene is TRBV19, the J gene TRBJ1-5, with 8 bases matching TRBD1. Germline V gives CDR1 LNHDA, CDR2 SQIVND (reference sequence). The CDR3 runs 13 residues. V lost 9 bases, J lost 8 bases, and 9 bases stayed unmatched. This chain's CDR3 is CASTRGRREPQHF. CDR3 sequence (DNA): TGTGCCAGCACCAGGGGGCGCAGGGAGCCCCAGCATTTT. Combining the CDR3 with reference TRBV19 and TRBJ1-5 gives the whole variable domain DGGITQSPKYLFRKEGQNVTLSCEQNLNHDAMYWYRQDPGQGLRLIYYSQIVNDFQKGDIAEGYSVSREKKESFPLTVTSAQKNPTAFYLCASTRGRREPQHFGDGTRLSIL.

V and J are TRBV6-6 and TRBJ2-6; D may be TRBD2 (5 bases). The CDR3 covers 15 residues. V lost 7 bases and J lost 2, with 12 bases in between. Per germline, CDR1 MNHNY and CDR2 SVGAGI (reference sequence). This CDR3 reads CASTHRGPGANVLTF. CDR3 bases: TGTGCCAGCACCCACCGGGGTCCTGGGGCCAACGTCCTGACTTTC.

The V and J genes are TRBV19 and TRBJ2-1; 9 bases map to TRBD1. V trimming: 1 base; J trimming: 6 bases; junction bases outside the gene matches: 7. CDR1 LNHDA and CDR2 SQIVND come from the germline V gene (reference sequence). The CDR3 contains 16 residues. The CDR3 DNA reads TGTGCCAGTAGTATAGCCACAGGGGGCTTTCGCAATGAGCAGTTCTTC. Translation: CASSIATGGFRNEQFF.

A remark on this clone: This sample includes further DNA sequences coding for the same CDR3. V usage is TRBV11-2 and J usage is TRBJ1-1; D ambiguous. The CDR3 length is 13 residues. Trimming removed 3 bases from V and 1 base from J, with 6 bases in between. CDR1 is SGHAT and CDR2 is FQNNGV in the germline V gene. CDR3 protein: CASSLSGNTEAFF. The CDR3 region has the DNA TGTGCCAGCAGCTTGTCTGGGAACACTGAAGCTTTCTTT.

The J gene is TRBJ2-5, the V gene TRBV11-2, with 8 bases aligning to TRBD1. This CDR3 contains 18 residues. CDR1 and CDR2 from the germline V gene are SGHAT and FQNNGV. The V and J ends lost 5 bases and 1 base, in that order; junction bases with no gene match: 15. CDR3 coding DNA: TGTGCCAGCAGCATAACCGGGACAGGCCAGCAATCCCAAGAGACCCAGTACTTC. Its translation: CASSITGTGQQSQETQYF.

This clone was seen just once. The rearrangement uses TRBV9 and TRBJ2-1, with D hard to call. The CDR3 has 13 residues. Trimming left V 2 bases short and J 0 bases short, with 3 bases between. The germline CDR1 and CDR2 sequences are SGDLS and YYNGEE. The CDR3, as DNA: TGTGCCAGCAGCGTGCCCTCCTACAATGAGCAGTTCTTC. Encoded protein: CASSVPSYNEQFF.

The V call is TRBV29-1, the J call TRBJ2-2, with D uncertain. The CDR3 covers 13 residues. Germline-derived CDR1 and CDR2 are SQVTM and ANQGSEA. Trimming removed 6 bases from V and 4 bases from J, with 12 bases in between. The CDR3 spells CSVWGGFTGELFF. DNA for the CDR3: TGCAGCGTGTGGGGTGGGTTCACCGGGGAGCTGTTTTTT.

The chain uses TRBV11-3 and TRBJ2-7; D call uncertain. The V gene lost 4 bases and the J gene lost 0 bases, with 7 bases spanning the gap. CDR3 length equals 13 residues. Germline-derived CDR1 and CDR2 are SGHNT and YENEEA. The CDR3 loop is CASSWTDSYEQYF. CDR3 in DNA: TGTGCCAGCAGCTGGACGGACTCCTACGAGCAGTACTTC.

This clone occurred once. The chain employs TRBV20-1 and TRBJ2-1; D ambiguous. The germline V gene encodes CDR1 DFQATT and CDR2 SNEGSKA (reference sequence). The CDR3 runs to 11 residues. The V end lost 6 bases, the J end lost 7 bases, and 10 bases lay between the germline ends. CDR3: CSAPWWNEQFF. The CDR3 DNA sequence: TGCAGTGCCCCCTGGTGGAATGAGCAGTTCTTC.

The rearrangement links TRBV7-6 to TRBJ2-3; tentatively, D is TRBD2 (6 bases). Germline lookup yields CDR1 SGHVS and CDR2 FNYEAQ. Trimming took off 1 base at V and 2 bases at J, with 13 bases between the two ends. The CDR3 loop spans 16 amino acids. The CDR3 region has the DNA TGTGCCAGCAGCTTAGGTCCGGGAGAGCTCACAGATACGCAGTATTTT. It codes for CASSLGPGELTDTQYF.

The V call is TRBV4-1, the J call TRBJ2-5; possible D gene TRBD2, 5 bases. The end of the DNA is better explained by TRBJ2-7, so the J call may be wrong. The V gene's germline CDR1 is MGHRA and CDR2 YSYEKL. The CDR3 consists of 16 residues. CDR3 nucleotide sequence: TGCGCCAGCAGCCCTCCCGGGGAGTCGATCTCCTACGAGCAGTACTTC. It translates to CASSPPGESISYEQYF.

This clone was seen a handful of times. V usage is TRBV5-4 and J usage is TRBJ2-7, with TRBD1 matching 7 bases. This CDR3 spans 13 amino acids. J lost 0 bases, V lost 3 bases, and 0 bases had no gene match. CDR1 is SGHNT and CDR2 is YYREEE in the germline V gene (reference sequence). CDR3 region: CASSSGGSYEQYF. The CDR3 nucleotides are TGTGCCAGCAGCTCAGGGGGCTCCTACGAGCAGTACTTC.

The gene calls are TRBV6-4 and TRBJ2-2, with 10 nucleotides matching TRBD2. From germline, CDR1 is MRHNA and CDR2 SNTAGT. J was trimmed by 4 bases and V by 2 bases; bases with no gene match: 7. The CDR3 is 17 amino acids. For the CDR3, the DNA is TGTGCCAGCAGTGACGGGCGTCTAGCGGGAGCCACCGGGGAGCTGTTTTTT. Translated: CASSDGRLAGATGELFF.

This chain links TRBV19 with TRBJ2-5; the D is unclear. CDR1 and CDR2 (germline): LNHDA, SQIVND (reference sequence). V lost 8 bases and J lost 4, with 20 bases in between. CDR3 length: 15 amino acids. CDR3: CASAATPYERETQYF. The CDR3 DNA is TGTGCCAGTGCGGCCACCCCGTACGAACGAGAGACCCAGTACTTC.

The chain is built from TRBV7-6 and TRBJ1-1; tentative D call: TRBD1 (6 bases). The CDR3 length is 14 residues. Germline CDR1 and CDR2: SGHVS and FNYEAQ. Trimming took 1 base from V and 4 from J, leaving 10 bases between them. CDR3 nucleotides: TGTGCCAGCAGCTTAGACAGGGTTGGCACTGAAGCTTTCTTT. Protein: CASSLDRVGTEAFF.

This clone has just a few counts. Other DNA variants within this sample encode the same CDR3. This sequence joins TRBV28 and TRBJ2-7; no reliable D call. V was clipped by 3 bases and J by 5 bases, with 8 bases between them. The CDR3 runs 12 residues. Germline CDR1 is MDHEN and CDR2 is SYDVKM. CDR3 region: CASSFRVDEQYF. CDR3 nucleotides: TGTGCCAGCAGTTTCCGGGTAGACGAGCAGTACTTC.

The chain employs TRBV5-1 and TRBJ2-2, with 7 positions matching TRBD2. CDR3 size: 16 residues. Germline-derived CDR1 and CDR2 are SGHRS and YFSETQ. Trimming at V came to 4 bases and at J to 1 base, leaving 7 bases not matched to a gene. The CDR3 nucleotides read TGCGCCAGCAGCCCCCTAGAGCGGGAGAACACCGGGGAGCTGTTTTTT. Encoded protein: CASSPLERENTGELFF.

The chain links TRBV28 to TRBJ1-4, with D possibly TRBD1 on 6 matching bases. Between the trimmed V and J ends, which lost 2 bases and 8 bases, there was a span of 15 bases. CDR1 and CDR2 (germline): MDHEN, SYDVKM. This CDR3 contains 15 residues. This chain's CDR3 is CASSLRGGNAEKLFF. In DNA, the CDR3 is TGTGCCAGCAGTTTAAGGGGGGGGAACGCCGAAAAACTGTTTTTT.

The chain carries TRBV19 and TRBJ2-7; no clear D. Trimming left V 7 bases short and J 0 bases short, with 10 bases between. The CDR3 extends over 13 amino acids. Germline V CDR1 and CDR2: LNHDA, SQIVND (reference sequence). The CDR3 bases are TGTGCCAGTAAAAGGCAGAACTCCTACGAGCAGTACTTC. Residues: CASKRQNSYEQYF.

The V gene is TRBV9, the J gene TRBJ2-1; 8 bases fit TRBD2. The CDR3 covers 16 residues. V was clipped by 0 bases and J by 4 bases; unmatched bases: 6. From germline, CDR1 is SGDLS and CDR2 YYNGEE. CDR3 DNA sequence: TGTGCCAGCAGCGTAGGGGGTAGCGGGATATACAATGAGCAGTTCTTC. It yields the protein CASSVGGSGIYNEQFF.

On this clone itself: Other nucleotide sequences in the sample specify the same CDR3. The chain uses TRBV5-6 and TRBJ2-5; TRBD1 might be the D (6 bases). Germline-derived CDR1 and CDR2 are SGHDT and YYEEEE. Between the trimmed V and J ends, which lost 4 bases and 5 bases, there was a span of 12 bases. This CDR3 is built from 13 residues. DNA for the CDR3: TGTGCCAGCAGCCTAGGGGGTTCTGAGACCCAGTACTTC. Translating it yields CASSLGGSETQYF. The full variable domain, with the rest looked up from reference TRBV5-6 and TRBJ2-5, is DAGVTQSPTHLIKTRGQQVTLRCSPKSGHDTVSWYQQALGQGPQFIFQYYEEEERQRGNFPDRFSGHQFPNYSSELNVNALLLGDSALYLCASSLGGSETQYFGPGTRLLVL.

The chain combines TRBV7-6 with TRBJ2-7; perhaps TRBD2 as D (5 bases). The CDR3 runs 16 residues. Germline CDR1 is SGHVS and CDR2 is FNYEAQ. Trimming cost V 1 base and J 2 bases, with 15 bases left between them. CDR3 protein: CASSLGAGGYTYEQYF. The CDR3 region has the DNA TGTGCCAGCAGCTTAGGTGCGGGCGGCTACACCTACGAGCAGTACTTC. The variable domain in full, with the rest retrieved from reference TRBV7-6 and TRBJ2-7, is GAGVSQSPRYKVTKRGQDVALRCDPISGHVSLYWYRQALGQGPEFLTYFNYEAQQDKSGLPNDRFSAERPEGSISTLTIQRTEQRDSAMYRCASSLGAGGYTYEQYFGPGTRLTVT.

This clone was found once. The chain carries TRBV27 and TRBJ2-7, with no clear D. The CDR3 runs to 14 residues. CDR1 MNHEY and CDR2 SMNVEV come from the germline V gene (reference sequence). Trimming cost V 5 bases and J 3 bases, with 14 bases left between them. In DNA, the CDR3 is TGTGCCAGCAGTCCCGACCCCCCTGGCTACGAGCAGTACTTC. Its protein product is CASSPDPPGYEQYF.

The chain carries TRBV28 and TRBJ1-5; D call uncertain. Germline V CDR1 and CDR2: MDHEN, SYDVKM. This CDR3 spans 17 amino acids. V lost 5 bases, J lost 2 bases, and 19 bases lay in between. The CDR3 is CASSPRALPSRNQPQHF. Written as DNA, the CDR3 is TGTGCCAGCAGTCCCCGGGCCCTTCCTAGCCGCAATCAGCCCCAGCATTTT.

This clone was picked up one time. This chain connects TRBV29-1 to TRBJ2-2, with a weak D call TRBD2 (6 bases). The V gene's germline CDR1 is SQVTM and CDR2 ANQGSEA. The CDR3 extends over 15 amino acids. The V end lost 1 base, the J end lost 0 bases, and 9 bases lay between the germline ends. As DNA, the CDR3 is TGCAGCGTTGAAGGAACGGGAGCGAACACCGGGGAGCTGTTTTTT. Its translation: CSVEGTGANTGELFF.

This rearrangement joins TRBV5-4 to TRBJ2-1; 7 bases are a match to TRBD2. J gave up 10 bases and V 0 bases, and 16 bases lay outside the gene matches. The CDR3 loop spans 17 amino acids. Germline V gene sequence: CDR1 SGHNT, CDR2 YYREEE (reference sequence). In nucleotides, the CDR3 is TGTGCCAGCAGCTTGGAGATCGGTAGCGGGTGGCTAACCGAGCAGTTCTTC. Protein product: CASSLEIGSGWLTEQFF.